The rows below give T cell receptor beta chains drawn from one sample of a study of cytomegalovirus exposure and HLA in healthy donors. The table came from immunoSEQ multiplex PCR; TCRdb's copy has only in-frame clones and leaves some out. The table lists 110,000 to 150,000 clones, roughly 90% of them singletons. Sequenced sample: PBMCs. The receptors shown here come from a man aged 18 to 29 in good health and CMV-seronegative. The CDR3 runs from the conserved cysteine through the conserved F or W. D genes are given only for firm matches. Size tells how often a clone was seen (once, few, many) or the class of an expanded clone, and some rows leave it out.

d_call	v_call	j_call	clone_size	cdr3_aa	cdr3_nt
.	TRBV9	TRBJ2-3	.	CASSVGGTHTDTQYF	TGTGCCAGCAGCGTAGGGGGGACACACACAGATACGCAGTATTTT
TRBD2	TRBV13	TRBJ2-2	.	CASSPGLAGGLRTGELFF	TGTGCCAGCAGCCCAGGACTAGCGGGGGGCCTGCGGACCGGGGAGCTGTTTTTT
.	TRBV7-3	TRBJ2-3	.	CASSLGAATDTQYF	TGTGCCAGCAGCTTAGGGGCAGCTACAGATACGCAGTATTTT
.	TRBV19	TRBJ1-1	once	CASSARQDLNTEAFF	TGTGCCAGTAGTGCCAGACAGGACCTGAACACTGAAGCTTTCTTT
.	TRBV27	TRBJ2-3	.	CASSFVGDTQYF	TGTGCCAGCAGTTTCGTCGGAGATACGCAGTATTTT
.	TRBV5-4	TRBJ2-2	.	CASSLFRGNTGELFF	TGTGCCAGCAGCTTGTTTAGGGGCAATACCGGGGAGCTGTTTTTT
.	TRBV7-2	TRBJ2-1	.	CASSLAGVYNEQFF	TGTGCCAGCAGCTTAGCGGGAGTATACAATGAGCAGTTCTTC
.	TRBV9	TRBJ2-3	.	CASSVDFPRGGSPADTQYF	TGTGCCAGCAGCGTAGATTTCCCCAGGGGTGGTTCTCCGGCAGATACGCAGTATTTT
TRBD1	TRBV9	TRBJ2-3	.	CASSVVSGGADTQYF	TGTGCCAGCAGCGTAGTATCAGGGGGCGCAGATACGCAGTATTTT
.	TRBV7-9	TRBJ1-1	.	CASSSSGNTEAFF	TGTGCCAGCAGCTCCTCAGGGAACACTGAAGCTTTCTTT
.	TRBV5-1	TRBJ1-4	.	CASSSTGSVDEKLFF	TGCGCCAGCAGCAGTACAGGGTCAGTAGATGAAAAACTGTTTTTT
.	TRBV7-2	TRBJ1-1	.	CASSSTGKIEAFF	TGTGCCAGCAGCTCCACAGGGAAGATTGAAGCTTTCTTT
TRBD2	TRBV11-1	TRBJ2-1	.	CASSFERGPFF	TGTGCCAGCAGCTTCGAGCGGGGGCCCTTCTTC
TRBD2	TRBV19	TRBJ2-3	.	CASSVAGGPGTQYF	TGTGCCAGTAGTGTAGCGGGAGGGCCGGGGACGCAGTATTTT
TRBD2	TRBV2	TRBJ2-1	.	CASLLAGDNNEQFF	TGTGCCAGCCTACTAGCGGGAGACAATAATGAGCAGTTCTTC
.	TRBV27	TRBJ1-2	.	CASSPQGTNYGYTF	TGTGCCAGCAGTCCGCAGGGGACTAACTATGGCTACACCTTC
.	TRBV6-5	TRBJ2-5	few	CASSRNPDRQETQYF	TGTGCCAGCAGCCGCAACCCGGACAGACAAGAGACCCAGTACTTC
.	TRBV27	TRBJ1-2	.	CASSLRENYSYTF	TGTGCCAGCAGTTTACGGGAGAACTATAGCTACACCTTC
.	TRBV28	TRBJ2-7	.	CASSLLTGASYEQYF	TGTGCCAGCAGTTTATTGACAGGTGCCTCCTACGAGCAGTACTTC
TRBD2	TRBV5-1	TRBJ2-3	.	CASQPQGDYTDTQYF	TGCGCCAGCCAACCCCAAGGGGACTACACAGATACGCAGTATTTT
TRBD1	TRBV10-3	TRBJ2-7	.	CAISEPGGQGPYEQYF	TGTGCCATCAGTGAGCCAGGGGGACAGGGTCCCTACGAGCAGTACTTC
TRBD2	TRBV11-3	TRBJ2-1	.	CASSLGLAGSLQFF	TGTGCCAGCAGCTTAGGTCTAGCGGGGAGTCTCCAGTTCTTC
TRBD1	TRBV19	TRBJ1-5	.	CASSKPGQGRQPQHF	TGTGCCAGTAGTAAACCGGGACAGGGACGTCAGCCCCAGCATTTT
.	TRBV7-7	TRBJ2-5	.	CASSFQGRETQYF	TGTGCCAGCAGCTTCCAGGGCCGGGAGACCCAGTACTTC
TRBD1	TRBV11-2	TRBJ2-5	.	CASSLADRLETQYF	TGTGCCAGCAGCTTAGCGGACAGGTTAGAGACCCAGTACTTC
TRBD1	TRBV7-3	TRBJ2-1	.	CASSLGTGASNEQFF	TGTGCCAGCAGCTTAGGGACAGGAGCATCCAATGAGCAGTTCTTC
TRBD1	TRBV27	TRBJ1-4	.	CASRIKPLWDRNNEKLFF	TGTGCCAGCAGAATCAAGCCTTTATGGGACAGGAATAATGAAAAACTGTTTTTT
.	TRBV30	TRBJ1-5	.	CAWGQGSNQPQHF	TGTGCCTGGGGTCAGGGTAGCAATCAGCCCCAGCATTTT
TRBD1	TRBV10-2	TRBJ2-3	.	CASGRQGTTDTQYF	TGCGCCAGCGGAAGACAGGGGACCACAGATACGCAGTATTTT
TRBD2	TRBV25-1	TRBJ2-5	.	CASSDNVAGGPGETQYF	TGTGCCAGCAGTGATAACGTAGCGGGAGGGCCGGGGGAGACCCAGTACTTC
TRBD1	TRBV7-2	TRBJ1-5	.	CASSLRGRPGRNQPQHF	TGTGCCAGCAGCCTCAGGGGGCGACCGGGGCGAAATCAGCCCCAGCATTTT
.	TRBV29-1	TRBJ1-1	.	CSVGLGNTEAFF	TGCAGCGTTGGACTGGGGAACACTGAAGCTTTCTTT
TRBD2	TRBV7-3	TRBJ2-1	.	CASSLTSGGAISPYNEQFF	TGTGCCAGCAGCTTAACTAGCGGGGGGGCCATTTCCCCATACAATGAGCAGTTCTTC
.	TRBV13	TRBJ1-2	.	CASSPRGGLDYGYTF	TGTGCCAGCAGCCCTAGGGGGGGACTGGACTATGGCTACACCTTC
TRBD1	TRBV9	TRBJ1-5	.	CASSPTSGTGGNQPQHF	TGTGCCAGCAGCCCCACGAGCGGGACAGGGGGCAATCAGCCCCAGCATTTT
.	TRBV30	TRBJ2-2	.	CAWSATGQNTGELFF	TGTGCCTGGAGTGCTACAGGGCAAAACACCGGGGAGCTGTTTTTT
TRBD1	TRBV10-3	TRBJ1-2	.	CAIRGDSWGYTF	TGTGCCATCAGGGGGGACAGTTGGGGCTACACCTTC
.	TRBV5-1	TRBJ1-3	.	CASSNAGSGNTIYF	TGCGCCAGCAGCAACGCAGGCTCTGGAAACACCATATATTTT
TRBD1	TRBV27	TRBJ1-5	few	CASSFEGAGPQHF	TGTGCCAGCAGTTTCGAGGGGGCCGGACCCCAGCATTTT
.	TRBV6-5	TRBJ1-1	.	CASSYYLGEEAFF	TGTGCCAGCAGTTATTATTTAGGGGAAGAAGCTTTCTTT
TRBD1	TRBV7-8	TRBJ1-5	once	CASSLESTGGNNQPQHF	TGTGCCAGCAGCTTAGAGTCGACAGGGGGAAACAATCAGCCCCAGCATTTT
TRBD2	TRBV4-3	TRBJ2-1	.	CASSQSGTPGPFLHEQFF	TGCGCCAGCAGCCAAAGCGGGACGCCGGGACCATTTCTCCATGAGCAGTTCTTC
.	TRBV5-1	TRBJ2-5	.	CASSTGSAGMGETQYF	TGCGCCAGCAGCACGGGGTCAGCCGGGATGGGGGAGACCCAGTACTTC
TRBD2	TRBV4-2	TRBJ2-1	.	CASSQDDLAGGPDEQFF	TGTGCCAGCAGCCAAGACGATCTAGCGGGGGGGCCGGATGAGCAGTTCTTC
.	TRBV15	TRBJ1-1	.	CATSHGDRGENAEAFF	TGTGCCACCAGCCACGGTGACCGGGGGGAGAACGCTGAAGCTTTCTTT
TRBD2	TRBV7-7	TRBJ2-5	.	CASSLGSGGQETQYF	TGTGCCAGCAGCTTAGGGTCGGGGGGGCAGGAGACCCAGTACTTC
.	TRBV5-4	TRBJ2-5	.	CASSSYQETQYF	TGTGCCAGCAGCTCCTACCAAGAGACCCAGTACTTC
.	TRBV2	TRBJ1-5	.	CASSGSHQPQHF	TGTGCCAGCAGTGGCAGTCATCAGCCCCAGCATTTT
TRBD2	TRBV11-2	TRBJ2-3	.	CASSLAPGLAGVDTQYF	TGTGCCAGCAGCCTGGCGCCGGGACTAGCGGGAGTAGATACGCAGTATTTT
TRBD2	TRBV13	TRBJ2-2	.	CASSPGWGLAENTGELFF	TGTGCCAGCAGCCCAGGGTGGGGACTAGCTGAGAACACCGGGGAGCTGTTTTTT
TRBD1	TRBV27	TRBJ2-5	.	CASSTRDRAGQETQYF	TGTGCCAGCAGTACACGGGACAGGGCGGGACAAGAGACCCAGTACTTC
TRBD1	TRBV18	TRBJ2-7	.	CASSPTGKGYEQYF	TGTGCCAGCTCACCGACAGGGAAGGGCTACGAGCAGTACTTC
.	TRBV15	TRBJ1-6	few	CATSSAGVQAPLHF	TGTGCCACCAGCAGCGCGGGGGTACAGGCACCCCTCCACTTT
.	TRBV6-6	TRBJ1-5	.	CASRGEGQPQHF	TGTGCCAGCAGAGGGGAGGGGCAGCCCCAGCATTTT
TRBD2	TRBV9	TRBJ2-1	.	CASSELAGEYNEQFF	TGTGCCAGCAGCGAGCTAGCGGGGGAATACAATGAGCAGTTCTTC
TRBD1	TRBV18	TRBJ1-3	.	CASSPGQGAAGNTIYF	TGTGCCAGCTCACCGGGACAGGGGGCTGCTGGAAACACCATATATTTT
.	TRBV18	TRBJ2-7	.	CASSPQLTYEQYF	TGTGCCAGCTCACCGCAGTTAACCTACGAGCAGTACTTC
.	TRBV5-1	TRBJ2-5	few	CASSLNSVQETQYF	TGCGCCAGCAGCTTGAATTCGGTCCAAGAGACCCAGTACTTC
.	TRBV7-8	TRBJ2-2	.	CASSFSGTNTGELFF	TGTGCCAGCAGCTTTTCCGGGACGAACACCGGGGAGCTGTTTTTT